The table lists the clone carrying this TCR beta chain with a few counts. What it binds is not known. These data belong to a study of cytotoxic CD8 clonotypes in ibrutinib-treated CLL. Study as a whole: Across the patients, some eleven were relapsed/refractory, about 14 treatment-naive and fewer than 18 IGHV unmutated. Samples yielded averages of roughly 250,000 productive templates and approximately 86,000 productive rearrangements. Findings and caveats of the study: Sampling time points were not equivalent between sustained-remission and progressing patients.

Depth targeted 1 in 200,000 to 1 in 1 million T cells, averaging 10x coverage per clonotype. The protocol was immunoSEQ multiplex PCR, while the TCRdb copy is restricted to in-frame clones and leaves out a portion. This table holds around 250,000 clones, 70% found once. V trimming: 1 base; J trimming: 5 bases; junction bases outside the gene matches: 3. The CDR3 has 14 residues. Germline CDR1 reads SGHVS; CDR2 reads FQNEAQ. Sequences were derived from PBMCs, sampled after 24 months of ibrutinib treatment. V gene TRBV7-8 combines with J gene TRBJ2-7, with 9 bases that match TRBD1. The clonotype comes from a human donor with chronic lymphocytic leukemia. In DNA, the CDR3 is TGTGCCAGCAGCTTAGGGACAGGGGTAAACGAGCAGTACTTC. It encodes CASSLGTGVNEQYF.